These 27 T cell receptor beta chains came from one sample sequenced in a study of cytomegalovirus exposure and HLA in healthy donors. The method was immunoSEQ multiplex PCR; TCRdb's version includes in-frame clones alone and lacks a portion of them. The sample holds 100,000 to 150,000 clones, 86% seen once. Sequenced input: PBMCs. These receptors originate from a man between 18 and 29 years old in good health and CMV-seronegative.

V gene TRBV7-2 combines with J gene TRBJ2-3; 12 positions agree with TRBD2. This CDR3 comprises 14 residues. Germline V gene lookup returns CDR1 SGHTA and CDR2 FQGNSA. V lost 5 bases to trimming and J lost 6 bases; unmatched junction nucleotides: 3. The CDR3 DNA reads TGTGCCAGCAGCGGGACTAGCGGGCCTGATACGCAGTATTTT. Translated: CASSGTSGPDTQYF.

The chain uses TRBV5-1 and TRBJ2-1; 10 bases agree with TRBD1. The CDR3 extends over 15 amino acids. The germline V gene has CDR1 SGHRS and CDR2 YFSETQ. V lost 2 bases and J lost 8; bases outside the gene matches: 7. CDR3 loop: CASSLGQGGIDEQFF. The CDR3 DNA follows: TGCGCCAGCAGCTTAGGACAGGGGGGGATCGATGAGCAGTTCTTC.

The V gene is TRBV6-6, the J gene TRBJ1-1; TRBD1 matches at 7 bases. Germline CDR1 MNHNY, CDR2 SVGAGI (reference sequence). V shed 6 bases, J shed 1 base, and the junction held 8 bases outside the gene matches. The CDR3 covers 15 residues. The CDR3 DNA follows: TGTGCCAGCAGGGAGCTGACAGGGTCGAACACTGAAGCTTTCTTT. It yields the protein CASRELTGSNTEAFF.

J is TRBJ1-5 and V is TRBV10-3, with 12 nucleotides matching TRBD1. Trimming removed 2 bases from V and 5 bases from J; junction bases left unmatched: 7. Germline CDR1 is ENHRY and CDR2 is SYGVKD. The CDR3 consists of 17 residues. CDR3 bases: TGTGCCATCAGTGAGGAGGGACAGGGGGCGCAGGATCAGCCCCAGCATTTT. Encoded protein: CAISEEGQGAQDQPQHF.

The CDR3 spells CATRGGLGETEAFF. The DNA for the CDR3 is TGTGCCACCCGGGGGGGGCTAGGGGAGACTGAAGCTTTCTTT. This chain links TRBV6-6 with TRBJ1-1, with a tentative D call TRBD1 (6 bases). Trimming removed 10 bases from V and 5 bases from J, with 20 bases in between. Germline CDR1 is MNHNY and CDR2 is SVGAGI (reference sequence). The CDR3 sequence is 14 residues long.

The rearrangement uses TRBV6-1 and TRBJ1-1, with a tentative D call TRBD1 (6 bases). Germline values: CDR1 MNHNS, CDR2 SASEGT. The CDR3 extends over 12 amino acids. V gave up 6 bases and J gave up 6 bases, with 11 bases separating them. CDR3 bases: TGTGCCAGCAGCTTTGGACAGTCTGAAGCTTTCTTT. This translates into CASSFGQSEAFF.

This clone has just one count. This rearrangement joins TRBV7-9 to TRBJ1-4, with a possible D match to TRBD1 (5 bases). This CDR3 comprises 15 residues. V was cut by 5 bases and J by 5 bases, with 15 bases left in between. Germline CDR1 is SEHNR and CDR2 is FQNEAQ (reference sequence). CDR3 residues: CASSGRTPKNEKLFF. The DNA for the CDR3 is TGTGCCAGCAGCGGTCGGACACCCAAAAATGAAAAACTGTTTTTT.

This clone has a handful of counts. CDR3 region: CASSYFSSGWDEQYF. As DNA, the CDR3 is TGTGCCAGCAGTTACTTTTCTAGCGGGTGGGACGAGCAGTACTTC. This chain joins TRBV6-5 and TRBJ2-7; 8 bases line up with TRBD2. Germline values: CDR1 MNHEY, CDR2 SVGAGI. CDR3 length: 15 residues. Trimming took 1 base from V and 5 from J; bases not matched to a gene: 7.

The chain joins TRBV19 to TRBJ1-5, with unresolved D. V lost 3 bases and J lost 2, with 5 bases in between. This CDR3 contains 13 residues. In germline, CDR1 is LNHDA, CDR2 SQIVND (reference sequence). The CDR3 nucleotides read TGTGCCAGTAGTATTGTCGGCAATCAGCCCCAGCATTTT. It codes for CASSIVGNQPQHF.

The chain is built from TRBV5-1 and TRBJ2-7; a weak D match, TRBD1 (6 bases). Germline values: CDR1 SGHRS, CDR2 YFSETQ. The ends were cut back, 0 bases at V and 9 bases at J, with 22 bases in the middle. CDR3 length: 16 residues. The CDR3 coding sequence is TGCGCCAGCAGCTTGGGCAAGGACAGTGCGCAGGGGAGGCAGTACTTC. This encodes CASSLGKDSAQGRQYF.

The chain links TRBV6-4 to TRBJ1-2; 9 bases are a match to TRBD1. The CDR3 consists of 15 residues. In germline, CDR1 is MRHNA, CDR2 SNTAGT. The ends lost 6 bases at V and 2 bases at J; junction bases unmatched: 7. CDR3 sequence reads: CASRGGQGGNYGYTF. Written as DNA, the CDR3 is TGTGCCAGCAGGGGGGGACAGGGTGGAAACTATGGCTACACCTTC.

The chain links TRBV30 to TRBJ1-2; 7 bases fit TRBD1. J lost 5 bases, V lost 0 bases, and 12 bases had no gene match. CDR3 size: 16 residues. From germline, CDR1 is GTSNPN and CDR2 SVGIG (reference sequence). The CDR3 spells CAWSVATGSFRYGYTF. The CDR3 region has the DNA TGTGCCTGGAGTGTGGCGACAGGGTCGTTTAGGTATGGCTACACCTTC.

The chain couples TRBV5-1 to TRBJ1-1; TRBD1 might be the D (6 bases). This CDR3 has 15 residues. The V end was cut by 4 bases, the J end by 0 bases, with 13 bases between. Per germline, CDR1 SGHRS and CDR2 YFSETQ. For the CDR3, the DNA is TGCGCCAGCAGCAAAGTGGACAGATTGAACACTGAAGCTTTCTTT. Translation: CASSKVDRLNTEAFF.

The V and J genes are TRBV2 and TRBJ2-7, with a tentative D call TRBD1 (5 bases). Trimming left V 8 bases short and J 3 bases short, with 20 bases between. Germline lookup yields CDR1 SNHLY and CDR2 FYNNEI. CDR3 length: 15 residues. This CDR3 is CASFASVRANYEQYF. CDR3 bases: TGTGCCAGCTTCGCGTCGGTCAGGGCCAACTACGAGCAGTACTTC.

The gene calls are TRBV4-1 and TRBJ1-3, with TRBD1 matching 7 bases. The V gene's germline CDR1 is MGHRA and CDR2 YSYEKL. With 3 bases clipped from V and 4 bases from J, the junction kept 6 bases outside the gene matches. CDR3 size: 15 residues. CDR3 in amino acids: CASSQIQGKGNTIYF. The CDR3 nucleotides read TGCGCCAGCAGCCAGATACAGGGGAAGGGAAACACCATATATTTT.

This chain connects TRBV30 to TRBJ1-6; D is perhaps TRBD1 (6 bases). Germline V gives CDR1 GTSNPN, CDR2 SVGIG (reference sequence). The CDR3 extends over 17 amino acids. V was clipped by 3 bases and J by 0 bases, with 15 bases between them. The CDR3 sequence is CAWSEAQGFSYNSPLHF. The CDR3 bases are TGTGCCTGGAGCGAAGCACAGGGATTCTCCTATAATTCACCCCTCCACTTT. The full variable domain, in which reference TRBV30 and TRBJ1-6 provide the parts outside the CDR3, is SQTIHQWPATLVQPVGSPLSLECTVEGTSNPNLYWYRQAAGRGLQLLFYSVGIGQISSEVPQNLSASRPQDRQFILSSKKLLLSDSGFYLCAWSEAQGFSYNSPLHFGNGTRLTVT.

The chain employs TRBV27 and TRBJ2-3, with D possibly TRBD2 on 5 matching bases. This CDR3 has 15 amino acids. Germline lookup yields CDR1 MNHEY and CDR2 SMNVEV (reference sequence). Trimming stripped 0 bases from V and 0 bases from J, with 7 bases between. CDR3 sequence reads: CASSLSLASTDTQYF. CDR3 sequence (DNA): TGTGCCAGCAGTTTATCTCTAGCAAGCACAGATACGCAGTATTTT.

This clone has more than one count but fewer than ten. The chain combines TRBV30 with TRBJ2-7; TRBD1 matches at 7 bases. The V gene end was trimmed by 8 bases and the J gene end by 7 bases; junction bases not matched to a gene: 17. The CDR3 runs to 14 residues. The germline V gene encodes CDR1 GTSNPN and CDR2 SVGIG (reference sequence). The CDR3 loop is CAGHPSRGRREQYF. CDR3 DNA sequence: TGTGCCGGGCACCCTAGTAGGGGGCGCCGGGAGCAGTACTTC.

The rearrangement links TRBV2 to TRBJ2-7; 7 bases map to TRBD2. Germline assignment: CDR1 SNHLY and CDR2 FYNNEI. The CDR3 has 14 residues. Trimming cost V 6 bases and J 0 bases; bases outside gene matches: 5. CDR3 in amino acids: CASSKWGGSYEQYF. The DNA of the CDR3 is TGTGCCAGCAGCAAATGGGGGGGCTCCTACGAGCAGTACTTC.

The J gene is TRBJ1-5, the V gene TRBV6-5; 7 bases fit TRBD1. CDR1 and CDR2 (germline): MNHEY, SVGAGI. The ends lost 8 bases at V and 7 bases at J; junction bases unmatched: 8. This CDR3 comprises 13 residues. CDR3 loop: CASGRTGDQPQHF. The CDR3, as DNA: TGTGCCAGCGGCCGGACAGGCGACCAGCCCCAGCATTTT.

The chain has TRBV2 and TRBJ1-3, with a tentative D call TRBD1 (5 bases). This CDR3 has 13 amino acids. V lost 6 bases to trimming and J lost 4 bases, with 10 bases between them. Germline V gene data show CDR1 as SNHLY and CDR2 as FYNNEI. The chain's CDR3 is CASRAGSGNTIYF. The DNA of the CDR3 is TGTGCCAGCAGGGCAGGGTCCGGAAACACCATATATTTT. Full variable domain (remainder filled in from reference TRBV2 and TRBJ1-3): EPEVTQTPSHQVTQMGQEVILRCVPISNHLYFYWYRQILGQKVEFLVSFYNNEISEKSEIFDDQFSVERPDGSNFTLKIRSTKLEDSAMYFCASRAGSGNTIYFGEGSWLTVV.

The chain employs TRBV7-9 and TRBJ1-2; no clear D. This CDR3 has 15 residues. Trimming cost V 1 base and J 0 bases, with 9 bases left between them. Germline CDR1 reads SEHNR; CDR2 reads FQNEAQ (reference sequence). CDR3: CASSLESGSNYGYTF. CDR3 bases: TGTGCCAGCAGCTTAGAGTCAGGCTCTAACTATGGCTACACCTTC.

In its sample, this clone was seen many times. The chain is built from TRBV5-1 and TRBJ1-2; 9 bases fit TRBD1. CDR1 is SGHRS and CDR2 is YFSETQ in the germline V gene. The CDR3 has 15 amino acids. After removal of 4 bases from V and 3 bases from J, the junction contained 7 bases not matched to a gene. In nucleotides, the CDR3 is TGCGCCAGCAGCGCGATTGACAGGGGGGACTATGGCTACACCTTC. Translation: CASSAIDRGDYGYTF.

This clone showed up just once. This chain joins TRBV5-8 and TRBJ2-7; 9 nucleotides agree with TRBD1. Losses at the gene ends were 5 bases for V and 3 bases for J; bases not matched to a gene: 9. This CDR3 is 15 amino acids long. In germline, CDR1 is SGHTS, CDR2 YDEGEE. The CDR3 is CASSLPRDRVYEQYF. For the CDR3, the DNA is TGTGCCAGCAGTCTGCCTCGGGACAGGGTCTACGAGCAGTACTTC.

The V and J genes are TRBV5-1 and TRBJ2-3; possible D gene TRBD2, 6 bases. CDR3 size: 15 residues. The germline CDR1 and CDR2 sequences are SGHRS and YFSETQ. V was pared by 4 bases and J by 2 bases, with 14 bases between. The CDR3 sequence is CASSPERAATDTQYF. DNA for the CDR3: TGCGCCAGCAGCCCGGAGCGGGCGGCCACAGATACGCAGTATTTT.

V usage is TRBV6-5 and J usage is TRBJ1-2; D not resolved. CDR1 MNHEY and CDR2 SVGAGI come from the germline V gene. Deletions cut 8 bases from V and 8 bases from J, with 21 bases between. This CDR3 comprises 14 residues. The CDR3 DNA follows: TGTGCCAGCTCAAAAAGCGGTGTTGCCGGGGGCTACACCTTC. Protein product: CASSKSGVAGGYTF.

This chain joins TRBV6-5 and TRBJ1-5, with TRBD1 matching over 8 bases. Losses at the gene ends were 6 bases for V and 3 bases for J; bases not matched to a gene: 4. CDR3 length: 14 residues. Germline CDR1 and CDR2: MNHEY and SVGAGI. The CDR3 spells CASSRTGTNQPQHF. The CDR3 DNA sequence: TGTGCCAGCAGCCGGACAGGGACCAATCAGCCCCAGCATTTT.